This T cell receptor (beta chain) was captured by sequencing in a study of T cell responses to AZD1222 COVID-19 vaccine. The protocol was immunoSEQ multiplex PCR, while the TCRdb copy is restricted to in-frame clones and leaves out a portion. The data contain some 110,000 clones, about 86% of them singletons. The clonotype was recovered from an adult who received the AZD1222 COVID-19 vaccine. Here the sequenced sample was peripheral blood, taken 28 days after the second AZD1222 dose.

The CDR3 here is CASSPDFSYEQYF. DNA of the CDR3: TGTGCCAGCAGCCCTGATTTCTCCTACGAGCAGTACTTC. V and J are TRBV7-3 and TRBJ2-7; D is ambiguous. The V gene's germline CDR1 is SGHTA and CDR2 FQGTGA. This CDR3 comprises 13 residues. Trimming pared 5 bases from V and 0 bases from J, leaving 8 bases between.